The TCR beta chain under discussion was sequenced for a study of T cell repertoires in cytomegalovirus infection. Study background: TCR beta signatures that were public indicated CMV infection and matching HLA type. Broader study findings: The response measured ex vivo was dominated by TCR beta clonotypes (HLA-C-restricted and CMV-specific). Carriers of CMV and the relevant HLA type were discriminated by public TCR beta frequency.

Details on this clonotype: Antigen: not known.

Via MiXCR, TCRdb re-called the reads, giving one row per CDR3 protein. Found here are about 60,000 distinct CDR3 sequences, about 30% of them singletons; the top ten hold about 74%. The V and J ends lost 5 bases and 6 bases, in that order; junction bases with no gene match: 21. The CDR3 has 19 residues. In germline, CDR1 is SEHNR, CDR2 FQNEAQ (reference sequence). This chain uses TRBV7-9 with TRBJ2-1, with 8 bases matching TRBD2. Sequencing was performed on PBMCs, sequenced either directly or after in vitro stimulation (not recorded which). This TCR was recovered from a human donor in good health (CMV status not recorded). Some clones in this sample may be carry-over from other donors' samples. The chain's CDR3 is CASSPTPGLVFRSPNEQFF. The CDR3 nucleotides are TGTGCCAGCAGCCCGACACCGGGACTAGTATTCCGTTCTCCCAATGAGCAGTTCTTC.